This T cell receptor (beta chain) comes out of a study of somatic mutations in cytotoxic T cells in rheumatoid arthritis. Study-level results: More than 20% of CD8+ cells belonged to the largest clone in about an eighth of the 65 patients. Unlike healthy controls, rheumatoid arthritis patients had CD8+ clonality that increased with age. The study found no significant difference in CD8+ T-cell clonality between rheumatoid arthritis patients and age-matched healthy controls.

To note about this clone: What it binds is not known.

Clones were sequenced by immunoSEQ multiplex PCR, and TCRdb holds only the in-frame ones, with some missing. The sample has under 15,000 clones, about 83% seen once; the top ten hold 22%. This TCR came from an adult with rheumatoid arthritis. Sequences were obtained from CD8+ T cells sorted from blood.

CDR3 sequence reads: CASSSPSHIGNGYGYTF. The CDR3 DNA follows: TGTGCCAGCAGCTCCCCGTCCCACATTGGAAATGGGTATGGCTACACCTTC. The rearrangement uses TRBV5-4 and TRBJ1-2; D is unclear. The CDR3 is 17 residues long. The V gene lost 3 bases and the J gene lost 5 bases, with 23 bases spanning the gap. Germline lookup yields CDR1 SGHNT and CDR2 YYREEE (reference sequence).